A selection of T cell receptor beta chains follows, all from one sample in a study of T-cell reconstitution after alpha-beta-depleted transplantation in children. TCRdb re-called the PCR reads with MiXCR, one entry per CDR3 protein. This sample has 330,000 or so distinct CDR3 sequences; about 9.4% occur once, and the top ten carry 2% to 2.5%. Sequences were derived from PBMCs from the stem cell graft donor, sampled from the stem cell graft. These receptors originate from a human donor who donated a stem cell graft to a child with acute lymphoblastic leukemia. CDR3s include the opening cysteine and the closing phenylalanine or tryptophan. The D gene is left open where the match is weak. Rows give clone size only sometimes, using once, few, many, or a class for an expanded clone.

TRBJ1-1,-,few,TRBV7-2,TGTGCCAGCAGCTTATCAGGGTGGACTGAAGCTTTCTTT,CASSLSGWTEAFF
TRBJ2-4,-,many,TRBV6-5,TGTGCCAGCAGTTACTCAGGGAGGAATAATGACATTCAGTACTTC,CASSYSGRNNDIQYF
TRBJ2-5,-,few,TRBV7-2,TGTGCCAGCAGCTTAAGTTTTGGAATTTACCAAGAGACCCAGTACTTC,CASSLSFGIYQETQYF
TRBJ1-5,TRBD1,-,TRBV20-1,TGCAGTGCTAGAGGGATGACAGGGCGCAATCAGCCCCAGCATTTT,CSARGMTGRNQPQHF
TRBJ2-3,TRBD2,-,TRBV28,TGTGCCAGCAGTCGAGCGGGAGCGGCAGGTTTTGGGTATTTT,CASSRAGAAGFGYF
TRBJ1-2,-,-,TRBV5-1,TGCGCCAGCAGCTTTGACCTACCCGGCTATGGCTACACCTTC,CASSFDLPGYGYTF
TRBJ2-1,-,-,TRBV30,TGTGCCTGGAGTTGGGCTTCCTACAATGAGCAGTTCTTC,CAWSWASYNEQFF
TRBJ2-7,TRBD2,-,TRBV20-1,TGCAGTGCTAGAGGGACTAGCGGGATCTCCTACGAGCAGTACTTC,CSARGTSGISYEQYF
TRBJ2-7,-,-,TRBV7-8,TGTGCCAGCAGCCCCCGGCCCGACAGGATACCCTACGAGCAGTACTTC,CASSPRPDRIPYEQYF
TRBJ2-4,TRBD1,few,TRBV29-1,TGCAGCGTTGATCAGGGGGCGGCCAAAAACATTCAGTACTTC,CSVDQGAAKNIQYF
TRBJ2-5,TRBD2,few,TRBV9,TGTGCCAGCAGCTCCCCGACTAGCGGCCGAGAGACCCAGTACTTC,CASSSPTSGRETQYF
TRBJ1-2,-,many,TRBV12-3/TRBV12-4,TGTGCCAGCTCATGGGGCGGAAACTATGGCTACACCTTC,CASSWGGNYGYTF
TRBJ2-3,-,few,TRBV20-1,TGCAGTGCTAGCGGCAGGACCTTTTACACAGATACGCAGTATTTT,CSASGRTFYTDTQYF
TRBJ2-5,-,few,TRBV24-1,TGTGCCACCAGGAGCGGGCTTTGGGGTACTCAAGAGACCCAGTACTTC,CATRSGLWGTQETQYF
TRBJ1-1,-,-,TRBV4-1,TGCGCCAGCAGCCGCCTACTGTCACGGGAGATGACTGAAGCTTTCTTT,CASSRLLSREMTEAFF
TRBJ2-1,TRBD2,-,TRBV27,TGTGCCAGCAGCCCCACCGGGACTAGCGGGAGAAAAAGAACTGAGCAGTTCTTC,CASSPTGTSGRKRTEQFF
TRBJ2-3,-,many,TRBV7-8,TGTGCCAGCAGCACCCTAGGGGCCGGCCCTCAACAGGATACGCAGTATTTT,CASSTLGAGPQQDTQYF
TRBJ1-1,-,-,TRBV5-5,TGTGCCAGCAGCTTCGGCAACAGGGACACTGAAGCTTTCTTT,CASSFGNRDTEAFF
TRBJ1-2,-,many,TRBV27,TGTGCCAGCAGTTTACGGGGTAACTATGGCTACACCTTC,CASSLRGNYGYTF
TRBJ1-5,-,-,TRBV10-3,TGTGCCAACCAAGGGGGACTCAATCAGCCCCAGCATTTT,CANQGGLNQPQHF
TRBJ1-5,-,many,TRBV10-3,TGTGCCATCAGAGAACGGATCGGTCAGCCCCAGCATTTT,CAIRERIGQPQHF
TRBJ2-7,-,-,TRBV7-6,TGTGCCAGCAGCCCAGGGGGGGGGGCCTACGAGCAGTACTTC,CASSPGGGAYEQYF